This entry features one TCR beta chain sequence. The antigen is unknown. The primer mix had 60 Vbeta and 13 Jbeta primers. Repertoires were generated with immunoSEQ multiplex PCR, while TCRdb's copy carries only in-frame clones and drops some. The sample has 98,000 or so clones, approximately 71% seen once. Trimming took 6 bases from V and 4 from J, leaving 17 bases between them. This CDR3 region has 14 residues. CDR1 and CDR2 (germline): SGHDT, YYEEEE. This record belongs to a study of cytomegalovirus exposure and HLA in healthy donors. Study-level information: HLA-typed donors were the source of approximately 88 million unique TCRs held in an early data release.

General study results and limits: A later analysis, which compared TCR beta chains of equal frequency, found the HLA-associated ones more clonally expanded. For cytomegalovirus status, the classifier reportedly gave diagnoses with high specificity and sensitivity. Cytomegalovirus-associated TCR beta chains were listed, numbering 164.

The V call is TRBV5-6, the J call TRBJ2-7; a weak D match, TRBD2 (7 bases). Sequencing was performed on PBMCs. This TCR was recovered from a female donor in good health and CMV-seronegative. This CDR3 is CASNLGGGRYEQYF. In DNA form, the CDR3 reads TGTGCCAGCAACTTAGGGGGGGGCCGGTACGAGCAGTACTTC.